These 6 T cell receptor beta chains were all obtained from the same sample, sequenced in a study of shared clonotypes between healthy human individuals. Assay used: immunoSEQ multiplex PCR; TCRdb lists only in-frame clones, some missing. The sample consists of a few hundred thousand clones, approximately 65% of them appearing once. Sequencing was carried out using memory CD4+ T cells sorted from blood. Subset of the sample: CD45RA-negative fraction. These receptor sequences come from a man aged 25 to 40 in good health.

The chain is built from TRBV29-1 and TRBJ1-2, with a tentative D call TRBD1 (6 bases). The germline gives CDR1 SQVTM, CDR2 ANQGSEA. The length of the CDR3 is 15 residues. V gave up 6 bases and J gave up 0 bases, with 17 bases separating them. The chain's CDR3 is CSVEQGAKSNYGYTF. CDR3 sequence (DNA): TGCAGCGTCGAACAGGGCGCCAAATCTAACTATGGCTACACCTTC.

The chain recombines TRBV9 with TRBJ2-3; 8 nucleotides match TRBD2. CDR3 length: 15 residues. Losses at the gene ends were 7 bases for V and 5 bases for J; bases not matched to a gene: 12. Germline V lookup: CDR1 SGDLS, CDR2 YYNGEE. CDR3 amino acids: CASEAGGTSRDTQYF. The CDR3 nucleotides are TGTGCCAGCGAGGCGGGAGGCACATCAAGAGATACGCAGTATTTT.

This clone showed up just a few times. CDR3 DNA: TGTGCCAGCAGCGTCACCTCCCAGACAGAACTAGCGGGAGGTAGGGGTGAGCAGTTCTTC. It is translated as CASSVTSQTELAGGRGEQFF. The chain employs TRBV9 and TRBJ2-1; TRBD2 matches at 12 bases. The CDR3 has 20 amino acids. V trimming: 2 bases; J trimming: 9 bases; junction bases outside the gene matches: 21. Germline V lookup: CDR1 SGDLS, CDR2 YYNGEE.

The V gene is TRBV4-3, the J gene TRBJ2-1; no clear D. This CDR3 is built from 13 residues. The germline V gene has CDR1 LGHNA and CDR2 YSLEER. Trimming stripped 0 bases from V and 9 bases from J, with 9 bases between. CDR3 DNA sequence: TGCGCCAGCAGCCAAGAAGTCGACCGTGAGCAGTTCTTC. It yields the protein CASSQEVDREQFF.

This clone has at least ten counts. J is TRBJ1-1 and V is TRBV7-9; D is uncertain. The CDR3 is made up of 15 amino acids. Germline V lookup: CDR1 SEHNR, CDR2 FQNEAQ (reference sequence). V was shortened by 6 bases and J by 5 bases, with 19 bases between the two germline ends. CDR3 in DNA: TGTGCCAGCAGTCCAACGGACCCCCGTGGGACTGAAGCTTTCTTT. Encoded protein: CASSPTDPRGTEAFF.

V usage is TRBV18 and J usage is TRBJ2-7; TRBD1 is a possible D gene (5 bases). CDR3 length: 15 residues. The germline V gene encodes CDR1 KGHSH and CDR2 LQKENI. V was shortened by 3 bases and J by 9 bases, with 21 bases between the two germline ends. The CDR3 region has the DNA TGTGCCAGCTCACCCGCCTTAAGGGGCAGGGAAGTGCAGTACTTC. Protein: CASSPALRGREVQYF.